These T cell receptor beta chains were read from a single sample in a study of vaccination effects on CD4 cells after COVID-19. The assay was immunoSEQ multiplex PCR, and TCRdb's table has in-frame clones only and misses some. The sample lists 50,000 to 65,000 clones, about four fifths seen once, with approximately 6% in the top ten. The antigens these receptors bind are not known. The sequenced sample was CD4+ T cells from PBMCs cultured with HCoV-OC43 spike peptides, obtained before COVID-19 vaccination. Receptors were obtained from a human donor who received a COVID-19 vaccine. CDR3s include the opening cysteine and the closing phenylalanine or tryptophan. A D gene is named only where the DNA matches it firmly. Clone size, where shown, is once, few, many, or a class for clones that have expanded.

d_gene	v_gene	j_gene	abundance	CDR3aa	CDR3nt
-	TRBV18	TRBJ2-5	-	CASSPSRLQETQYF	TGTGCCAGCTCACCTTCGCGGCTCCAAGAGACCCAGTACTTC
TRBD2	TRBV28	TRBJ2-5	-	CASSRGEGTQYF	TGTGCCAGCAGCCGCGGGGAGGGGACCCAGTACTTC
-	TRBV6-1	TRBJ2-3	-	CASSEGGGRKNTQYF	TGTGCCAGCAGTGAAGGTGGGGGGCGAAAAAATACGCAGTATTTT
-	TRBV24-1	TRBJ2-1	-	CATSDRTVVHNEQFF	TGTGCCACCAGTGATAGGACAGTAGTCCACAATGAGCAGTTCTTC
TRBD2	TRBV5-8	TRBJ2-5	-	CASSYDVISGGRSETQYF	TGTGCCAGCAGCTATGACGTGATTAGCGGGGGCCGGTCAGAGACCCAGTACTTC
TRBD1	TRBV19	TRBJ1-5	-	CASSTRDRNQPQHF	TGTGCCAGTAGTACTCGGGACAGAAATCAGCCCCAGCATTTT
TRBD1	TRBV28	TRBJ1-1	-	CASNFLTGIANTEAFF	TGTGCCAGCAACTTCCTGACAGGGATCGCTAACACTGAAGCTTTCTTT
-	TRBV12-3/TRBV12-4	TRBJ2-3	-	CASRMRDTQYF	TGTGCCAGCAGAATGAGAGATACGCAGTATTTT
-	TRBV7-9	TRBJ1-4	-	CASSLVASGEKLFF	TGTGCCAGCAGCTTAGTTGCGTCCGGGGAAAAACTGTTTTTT
-	TRBV30	TRBJ2-3	-	CAWSTTGLSTDTQYF	TGTGCCTGGAGTACCACAGGGCTAAGCACAGATACGCAGTATTTT
TRBD1	TRBV5-1	TRBJ1-2	-	CASSWGSPRQGDYGYTF	TGCGCCAGCAGCTGGGGAAGCCCGAGACAGGGGGACTATGGCTACACCTTC
-	TRBV5-6	TRBJ1-5	-	CASSLVGGPNQPQHF	TGTGCCAGCAGCTTGGTGGGGGGCCCCAATCAGCCCCAGCATTTT
TRBD1	TRBV11-2	TRBJ1-1	few	CASSLQSRGRTEAFF	TGTGCCAGCAGCCTCCAGTCCAGGGGGCGGACTGAAGCTTTCTTT
-	TRBV19	TRBJ1-1	once	CASIKNQLNTEAFF	TGTGCCAGTATAAAGAACCAATTGAACACTGAAGCTTTCTTT
TRBD1	TRBV12-3/TRBV12-4	TRBJ1-6	-	CASSLRGQGCSF	TGTGCCAGCAGTTTAAGGGGACAGGGGTGCTCTTTC
-	TRBV20-1	TRBJ1-1	-	CSVGGGVGAFF	TGCAGTGTGGGGGGAGGGGTTGGAGCTTTCTTT
-	TRBV27	TRBJ1-4	-	CASPTEGPMGEKLFF	TGTGCCAGCCCGACAGAGGGTCCTATGGGTGAAAAACTGTTTTTT
TRBD1	TRBV4-1	TRBJ1-6	-	CASSHQDRSSGSSPLHF	TGCGCCAGCAGCCATCAGGACAGGTCTTCGGGGAGTTCACCCCTCCACTTT
-	TRBV10-2	TRBJ1-5	-	CASRVRVDQPQHF	TGCGCCAGCCGGGTCAGGGTGGATCAGCCCCAGCATTTT
TRBD1	TRBV6-6	TRBJ1-3	-	CASSFTGTGAGNTIYF	TGTGCCAGCAGTTTTACCGGGACAGGGGCAGGAAACACCATATATTTT
TRBD1	TRBV4-3	TRBJ2-2	-	CASSHGQGAFPGELFF	TGCGCCAGCAGCCACGGACAGGGGGCGTTTCCCGGGGAGCTGTTTTTT
TRBD1	TRBV28	TRBJ1-4	few	CASRDSPNEKLFF	TGTGCCAGCCGGGACAGTCCTAATGAAAAACTGTTTTTT
-	TRBV18	TRBJ2-2	-	CASSPRMTGGAGELFF	TGTGCCAGCTCACCGAGAATGACGGGCGGCGCCGGGGAGCTGTTTTTT
-	TRBV7-3	TRBJ2-1	-	CASSADSGGGQFF	TGTGCCAGCAGCGCCGACTCCGGGGGCGGGCAGTTCTTC
TRBD1	TRBV5-1	TRBJ2-1	-	CASSLSGTGEKQFF	TGCGCCAGCAGCTTGTCTGGGACAGGAGAAAAGCAGTTCTTC
-	TRBV12-5	TRBJ1-4	few	CASGLVQRGFLRATNEKLFF	TGTGCTAGTGGTTTGGTACAGAGGGGTTTTCTTAGGGCAACTAATGAAAAACTGTTTTTT
-	TRBV5-6	TRBJ1-4	-	CASSLRIRSLGGELFF	TGTGCCAGCAGCTTGAGAATTAGGTCCCTCGGGGGAGAACTGTTTTTT
-	TRBV6-1	TRBJ2-5	-	CASSEAARLGETQYF	TGTGCCAGCAGTGAAGCTGCCAGGCTTGGAGAGACCCAGTACTTC
TRBD2	TRBV3-1/TRBV3-2	TRBJ2-1	-	CASRPKRGSRGNEQFF	TGTGCCAGCAGACCCAAGCGGGGATCGAGGGGCAATGAGCAGTTCTTC
TRBD2	TRBV6-5	TRBJ2-5	once	CASKSGGETQYF	TGTGCCAGCAAAAGCGGGGGAGAGACCCAGTACTTC
TRBD1	TRBV7-3	TRBJ1-2	-	CASSSGQLNYGYTF	TGTGCCAGCAGCTCGGGACAGTTGAACTATGGCTACACCTTC
-	TRBV18	TRBJ2-5	-	CASSFGAEETQYF	TGTGCCAGCTCTTTCGGAGCAGAAGAGACCCAGTACTTC
-	TRBV2	TRBJ1-2	few	CASSDYRVDGYTF	TGTGCCAGCAGTGACTACAGGGTTGATGGCTACACCTTC
-	TRBV5-4	TRBJ1-1	-	CASSEGASRLNTEAFF	TGTGCCAGCAGCGAAGGGGCCTCTCGGCTGAACACTGAAGCTTTCTTT
-	TRBV27	TRBJ2-3	-	CASRREREGADTQYF	TGTGCCAGCAGAAGGGAGAGGGAGGGGGCAGATACGCAGTATTTT
-	TRBV4-1	TRBJ1-1	-	CASSQANVEGLVNTEAFF	TGCGCCAGCAGCCAAGCAAATGTGGAGGGTCTGGTAAACACTGAAGCTTTCTTT
TRBD1	TRBV24-1	TRBJ2-5	-	CATSSYRGSQETQYF	TGTGCCACCAGTTCTTACAGGGGGTCACAAGAGACCCAGTACTTC
-	TRBV19	TRBJ2-5	-	CASSIGLLGQETQYF	TGTGCCAGTAGTATAGGTTTACTGGGACAAGAGACCCAGTACTTC
TRBD2	TRBV5-6	TRBJ2-3	-	CASSLSLAGTDTQYF	TGTGCCAGCAGCTTGAGTCTAGCGGGTACAGATACGCAGTATTTT